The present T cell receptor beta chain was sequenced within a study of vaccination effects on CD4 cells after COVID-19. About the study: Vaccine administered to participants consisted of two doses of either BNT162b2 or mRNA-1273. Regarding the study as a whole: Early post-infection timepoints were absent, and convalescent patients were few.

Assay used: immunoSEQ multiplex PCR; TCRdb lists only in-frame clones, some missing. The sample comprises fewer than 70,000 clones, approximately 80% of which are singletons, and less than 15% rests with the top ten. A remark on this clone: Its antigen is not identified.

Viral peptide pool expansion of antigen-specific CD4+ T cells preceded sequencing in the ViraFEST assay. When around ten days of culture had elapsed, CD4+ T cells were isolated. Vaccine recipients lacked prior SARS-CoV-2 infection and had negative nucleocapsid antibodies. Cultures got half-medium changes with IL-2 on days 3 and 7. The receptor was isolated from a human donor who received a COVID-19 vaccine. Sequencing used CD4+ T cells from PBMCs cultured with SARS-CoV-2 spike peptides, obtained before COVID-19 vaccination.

The CDR3 loop reads CASSPTDVLTDTQYF. Written as DNA, the CDR3 is TGCGCCAGCAGCCCGACAGATGTCCTCACAGATACGCAGTATTTT. The chain recombines TRBV5-1 with TRBJ2-3; tentative D call: TRBD1 (5 bases). Looked up from germline, CDR1 is SGHRS and CDR2 is YFSETQ. V was cut by 4 bases and J by 2 bases, with 14 bases left in between. This CDR3 contains 15 residues.